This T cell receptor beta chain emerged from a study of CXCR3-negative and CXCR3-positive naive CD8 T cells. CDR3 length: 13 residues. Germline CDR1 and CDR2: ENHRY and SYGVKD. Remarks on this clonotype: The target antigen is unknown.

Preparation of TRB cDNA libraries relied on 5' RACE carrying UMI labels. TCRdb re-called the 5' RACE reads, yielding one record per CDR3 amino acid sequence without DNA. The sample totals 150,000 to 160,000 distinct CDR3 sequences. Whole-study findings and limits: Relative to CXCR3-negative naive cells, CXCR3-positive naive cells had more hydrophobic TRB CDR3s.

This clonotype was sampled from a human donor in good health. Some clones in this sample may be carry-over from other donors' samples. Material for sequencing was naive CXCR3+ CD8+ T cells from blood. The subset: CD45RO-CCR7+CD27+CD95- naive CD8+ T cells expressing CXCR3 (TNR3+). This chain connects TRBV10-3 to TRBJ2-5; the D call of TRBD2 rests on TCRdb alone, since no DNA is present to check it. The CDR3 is CAISGSGMETQYF.